This T cell receptor beta chain was recovered during a study of PD-L1 blockade in urothelial cancer. About the study: Most patients, about 85% of the 29, were males with bladder-origin cancer. Researchers found blood samples held a median of about 130,000 T cells.

Study-wide results and limits: Patients with below-median pretreatment blood clonality survived longer.

As to time point: pretreatment peripheral blood. Note on this clone: The antigen remains undetermined.

Generated by immunoSEQ multiplex PCR, the TCRdb table keeps only in-frame clones and is missing some. The sample contains about 53,000 clones, roughly 87% of which appear only once. Unmatched junction bases numbered 5, after V lost 3 bases and J lost 8 bases. CDR1 is SGHRS, CDR2 YFSETQ, per germline. CDR3 length: 14 residues. The sequence derives from a woman aged 55-70 years with urothelial cancer. Here the sequenced sample was PBMCs, taken around atezolizumab (anti-PD-L1) treatment. The V and J genes are TRBV5-1 and TRBJ2-4; TRBD1 matches at 10 bases. The CDR3 region has the DNA TGCGCCAGCAGCTGGGGACAGGGGATGGACATTCAGTACTTC. This encodes CASSWGQGMDIQYF.